The TCR beta chain under discussion was sequenced for a study of metastatic and nonmetastatic thyroid tumors. In the study's own analysis: The study built a papillary thyroid cancer distant-metastasis classifier from CDR3 differences across clinicopathological groups. TCRdb re-processed the PCR reads through MiXCR. The V and J calls reflect TCRdb's pipeline rather than the authors' work. Of roughly 15,000 clones listed, about 25% were seen once; the top ten hold 9.5% to 13%. The entire patient cohort was treatment-naive prior to thyroid surgery. CDR1 is LNHDA, CDR2 SQIVND, per germline (reference sequence). V was shortened by 3 bases and J by 3 bases, with 12 bases between the two germline ends. The CDR3 extends over 15 amino acids. By sample share, this clone is medium-sized. The antigen is undetermined. Broader study findings: It was reported that TCR beta diversity was significantly higher in malignant thyroid tumors than benign nodules, in blood and tumor.

This sequence originates from a female donor with papillary thyroid cancer or a benign thyroid nodule (not recorded which). Some clones in this sample may be carry-over from other donors' samples. Sequenced: tumor tissue. The chain carries TRBV19 and TRBJ1-5; no reliable D call. CDR3 in DNA: TGTGCCAGTAGTATTTCGCTGGGGAACAATCAGCCCCAGCATTTT. This sequence encodes CASSISLGNNQPQHF.